This T cell receptor (beta chain) came from a study of regulatory and conventional T cells in RAG deficiency. General study results and limits: Patient subsets had shorter CDR3s; Omenn Treg-Tconv overlap exceeded 80%.

TCRdb's copy holds only in-frame clones and misses some; the assay was immunoSEQ multiplex PCR. Among roughly 30,000 clones listed, approximately 96% were seen once. The sorted conventional CD4+ T cells were CD25-low and CD127-high, with genomic DNA sequenced. V lost 5 bases and J lost 1; bases outside the gene matches: 4. Germline V gives CDR1 MNHEY, CDR2 SVGAGI. The CDR3 covers 14 residues. Of note for this clone: As yet, its antigen is unknown.

Another study also made use of these data, one on regulatory T cells. That work states: The primer mix had 52 TRBV and 13 TRBJ primers.

The receptor was isolated from a human donor in good health. V gene TRBV6-5 combines with J gene TRBJ1-1, with TRBD1 matching over 7 bases. The sample was CD25- CD4+ T cells sorted from blood. The CDR3 coding sequence is TGTGCCAGCAGTACAGGGGCGGCGAACACTGAAGCTTTCTTT. Translation: CASSTGAANTEAFF.